The 13 T cell receptor beta chains reported below all come from one sample, sequenced in a study of spatial heterogeneity in lung cancer. Overall study findings and caveats: It was found that expanded intratumoral alpha and beta TCR counts tracked tumor mutation counts.

Noted time point: sample taken at primary tumor resection. Their cognate antigens are unknown. TCRdb redid the calling of the 5' RACE reads with MiXCR, one entry per CDR3 protein. The sample yields 1,600 or so distinct CDR3 sequences, roughly 5.1% seen once. The source material was lung tumor tissue, sampled at surgery. These receptors originate from a male donor with early-stage non-small cell lung cancer.

This clonotype is classed as medium-sized. The chain links TRBV23-1 to TRBJ2-7; D may match TRBD1 or TRBD2 (5 bases each). TRBV23-1 is classed as an ORF, of uncertain function. The CDR3 covers 18 residues. The V and J ends lost 0 bases and 2 bases respectively, with 20 bases between them. CDR3 nucleotides: TGCGCCAGCAGTCAATCAGTCATGGGGGAAGGGTCACCCTACGAGCAGTACTTC. Amino acids: CASSQSVMGEGSPYEQYF.

Sample share makes this clonotype large. The genes are TRBV6-4 and TRBJ2-1, with unresolved D. Trimming stripped 7 bases from V and 4 bases from J, with 14 bases between. The CDR3 consists of 14 residues. Germline CDR1 and CDR2: MRHNA and SNTAGT. The CDR3 loop is CASKQQARYNEQFF. The CDR3, as DNA: TGTGCCAGCAAGCAGCAGGCCCGTTACAATGAGCAGTTCTTC.

This clonotype is medium-sized by share. The chain links TRBV6-6 to TRBJ1-5, with D unclear. Trimming shortened V by 0 bases and J by 4 bases, and 10 bases separated the two germline ends. The germline V gene encodes CDR1 MNHNY and CDR2 SVGAGI (reference sequence). The CDR3 totals 15 residues. CDR3: CASSYSERGNQPQHF. The CDR3 nucleotides are TGTGCCAGCAGTTACTCGGAACGGGGAAATCAGCCCCAGCATTTT.

By sample share, this clonotype is medium-sized (0.01 to 0.1%). V and J are TRBV2 and TRBJ1-1; 7 bases line up with TRBD1. The CDR3 has 13 residues. Per germline, CDR1 SNHLY and CDR2 FYNNEI. J lost 1 base, V lost 6 bases, and 2 bases had no gene match. CDR3 sequence reads: CASRRQGNTEAFF. For the CDR3, the DNA is TGTGCCAGCAGGAGACAGGGGAACACTGAAGCTTTCTTT.

The CDR3 DNA follows: TGTGCCAGCAGCGTAGGTAGTAGCGGGGGGGCCGAGGAGACCCAGTACTTC. Protein product: CASSVGSSGGAEETQYF. The V and J genes are TRBV9 and TRBJ2-5; 11 positions match TRBD2. The CDR3 totals 17 residues. The J segment lost 5 bases and the V segment lost 0 bases, leaving 9 bases of the junction unmatched. Per the germline V gene, CDR1 is SGDLS and CDR2 is YYNGEE.

Many counts were recorded for this clonotype. This rearrangement joins TRBV29-1 to TRBJ1-5, with 7 bases identical to TRBD1. The length of the CDR3 is 12 residues. The germline V gene encodes CDR1 SQVTM and CDR2 ANQGSEA. The junction had 8 bases not matched to a gene; V was cut back by 8 bases and J by 7 bases. The CDR3 nucleotides are TGCAGCACGAGGACAGGCGGCCAGCCCCAGCATTTT. Encoded protein: CSTRTGGQPQHF.

By frequency in the sample, this clonotype is medium-sized. This rearrangement joins TRBV28 to TRBJ1-1, with TRBD1 matching over 7 bases. Germline V CDR1 and CDR2: MDHEN, SYDVKM. The CDR3 sequence is 13 residues long. V shed 5 bases and J 7 bases; nucleotides not matched to a gene: 7. CDR3 DNA: TGTGCCAGCAGTGCCACAGGGGACTTTGAAGCTTTCTTT. As protein: CASSATGDFEAFF.

The chain links TRBV20-1 to TRBJ2-2, with D perhaps assigned TRBD1 or TRBD2 (5 bases each). Germline CDR1 reads DFQATT; CDR2 reads SNEGSKA (reference sequence). The V gene lost 7 bases and the J gene lost 7 bases, with 19 bases spanning the gap. This CDR3 region has 14 residues. CDR3 bases: TGCAGTGGGGGTTACGGGGCCTCGGGCGGGGAGCTGTTTTTT. Amino acid sequence: CSGGYGASGGELFF.

This clonotype is categorized as medium-sized. The J gene is TRBJ2-4, the V gene TRBV7-9, with D perhaps TRBD1 or TRBD2 (6 bases each). The CDR3 is made up of 14 amino acids. Germline V gene lookup returns CDR1 SEHNR and CDR2 FQNEAQ (reference sequence). Trimming removed 3 bases at V and 9 bases at J, with 15 bases between. For the CDR3, the DNA is TGTGCCAGCAGCTTCTCGGGGGCGCGGGCCATTCAGTACTTC. Translating gives CASSFSGARAIQYF.

This clonotype is labeled large (0.1 to 1%). This chain links TRBV6-2 or TRBV6-3 with TRBJ2-1; 12 nucleotides match TRBD2. The trim removed 5 bases at V and 3 bases at J, leaving 2 bases unmatched. CDR1 is MNHEY and CDR2 is SVGEGT in the germline V gene. The CDR3 has 15 residues. The CDR3 loop is CASSPTSGGYNEQFF. In DNA form, the CDR3 reads TGTGCCAGCAGTCCGACTAGCGGGGGCTACAATGAGCAGTTCTTC.

By its share, this clonotype is medium-sized. The chain links TRBV20-1 to TRBJ1-2; tentative D call: TRBD1 (5 bases). Germline CDR1 DFQATT, CDR2 SNEGSKA (reference sequence). The CDR3 has 13 amino acids. V was cut by 3 bases and J by 0 bases, with 8 bases left in between. This chain's CDR3 is CSARWDSNYGYTF. Written as DNA, the CDR3 is TGCAGTGCTAGGTGGGACTCTAACTATGGCTACACCTTC.

This clonotype has ten or more counts. The chain recombines TRBV28 with TRBJ2-2, with D hard to call. Deletions cut 5 bases from V and 1 base from J, with 8 bases between. The length of the CDR3 is 14 residues. Germline loops: CDR1 MDHEN, CDR2 SYDVKM. In DNA form, the CDR3 reads TGTGCCAGCAGTCCGACCGGGAACACCGGGGAGCTGTTTTTT. This translates into CASSPTGNTGELFF.

By its share, this clonotype is medium-sized. V gene TRBV12-3 or TRBV12-4 combines with J gene TRBJ2-2; D not resolved. Between the trimmed V and J ends, which lost 3 bases and 7 bases, there was a span of 15 bases. CDR3 length: 15 residues. CDR3 in DNA: TGTGCCAGCAGTTTGGGAAAAGTAGGAATCGGGGAGCTGTTTTTT. This translates into CASSLGKVGIGELFF.